This TCR beta chain was captured in a study of cytomegalovirus exposure and HLA in healthy donors. In regard to this clone: What it recognizes is unknown.

Both 60 Vbeta primers and 13 Jbeta primers went into the PCR. Clones were read by immunoSEQ multiplex PCR, and TCRdb kept only the in-frame ones, dropping some. The sample shows 130,000 to 150,000 clones, approximately 79% of them seen only once. Study results and caveats: Accurate HLA-A and HLA-B prediction from TCR beta sequences was reported for most subjects.

Germline loops: CDR1 PRHDT, CDR2 FYEKMQ (reference sequence). The germline V and J ends were trimmed by 0 bases and 1 base, with 9 bases remaining between them. The CDR3 loop spans 15 amino acids. Specimen: PBMCs. This receptor was taken from a man aged 18 to 35 in good health and CMV-seronegative. The genes are TRBV13 and TRBJ1-1, with D hard to call. The CDR3 protein is CASSLGDYTNTEAFF. In DNA form, the CDR3 reads TGTGCCAGCAGCTTAGGCGATTACACGAACACTGAAGCTTTCTTT.